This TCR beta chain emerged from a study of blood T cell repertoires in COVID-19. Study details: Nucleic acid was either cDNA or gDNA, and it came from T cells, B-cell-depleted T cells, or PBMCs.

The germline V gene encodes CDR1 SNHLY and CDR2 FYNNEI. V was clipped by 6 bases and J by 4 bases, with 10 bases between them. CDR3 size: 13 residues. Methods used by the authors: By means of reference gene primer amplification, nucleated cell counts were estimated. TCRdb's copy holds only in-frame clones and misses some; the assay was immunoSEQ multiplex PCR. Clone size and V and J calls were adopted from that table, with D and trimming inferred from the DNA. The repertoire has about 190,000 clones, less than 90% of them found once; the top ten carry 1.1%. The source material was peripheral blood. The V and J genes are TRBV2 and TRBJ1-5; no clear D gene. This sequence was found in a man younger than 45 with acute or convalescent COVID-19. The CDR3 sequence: CASRARENQPQHF. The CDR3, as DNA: TGTGCCAGCAGAGCCCGGGAGAATCAGCCCCAGCATTTT.